This T cell receptor beta chain was found in a study of blood T cell repertoires in COVID-19. Study context: Specimens from acute and convalescent COVID-19 originated in the United States, Italy and Spain.

The V gene's germline CDR1 is SGHRS and CDR2 YFSETQ. The CDR3 spans 15 residues. Unmatched junction bases numbered 4, after V lost 4 bases and J lost 1 base. Sequenced by immunoSEQ multiplex PCR; TCRdb stores in-frame clones only, minus some. The sample has about 14,000 clones, 80% to 95% seen once. The specimen sequenced was peripheral blood. This chain links TRBV5-1 with TRBJ2-2, with TRBD1 matching 7 bases. The sequence was collected from a human donor in a cohort sampled during active COVID-19. CDR3 sequence: CASSARTGNTGELFF. DNA of the CDR3: TGCGCCAGCAGCGCCCGGACAGGGAACACCGGGGAGCTGTTTTTT.